This T cell receptor (beta chain) came from a study of T cells after yellow fever vaccination (dated by TCRdb to between 2017 and 2020). About the full investigation: The SMART-Seq v4 Ultra Low Input RNA kit was used to prepare libraries from fractions with low cell numbers. To track T-cell clones before and after primary and booster YFV17D yellow fever vaccination, bulk TCR alpha and beta repertoires were sequenced longitudinally. The cohort comprised two healthy male donors, one aged 18 to 30 and one aged 30 to 40 years. Blood was drawn at multiple timepoints before and after primary and secondary immunization, with bulk PBMC replicates and cell subsets isolated. The paper's findings and limits, for the study overall: A small share of clonotypes occurred in both CD4 and CD8 compartments, likely arising from convergent recombination. Most clones expanded after primary vaccination were re-detected after the booster (around 96% of CD4 and 80% to 90% of CD8), suggesting broad memory maintenance. The study included only a couple of donors, which limits how far the findings can be generalized. Computational filtering was needed because FACS-sorted repertoires could contain abundant contaminating clonotypes from the bulk population. The secondary T-cell response was found to be weaker but faster than the primary response, with a peak reached on day 5 rather than on day 15.

Sequencing relied on an Illumina NovaSeq 6000. Synthesis of TCR cDNA relied on 5'RACE template switching, a step that introduced a universal primer site along with unique molecular identifiers. Priming for cDNA synthesis came from both the TCR alpha and TCR beta constant segments. Library amplification involved two PCR steps, and the second step added sample barcodes and sequencing adapters. Sequencing of libraries was performed on Illumina HiSeq 2500 (2x100 bp) or NovaSeq (2x150 bp). The paper's processing steps were these. MIGEC was used to demultiplex reads and collapse the reads into UMI consensus sequences, and MiXCR was used for V(D)J alignment. Clonotypes responding to the vaccine were identified with edgeR on replicate PBMC samples, with the criteria of FDR below 0.01 and a log2 fold change above 5 up to day 15. Each bulk clonotype received a CD4 or CD8 identity based on whether the sequenced CD4 or CD8 repertoire contained that clonotype at higher abundance. Using fastp trimming at Q25 and MiXCR clonotype assembly, TCRdb reanalyzed the public sequencing data and kept in-frame beta chains. Each entry is one CDR3 protein sequence, shown with its most common DNA and genes. V and J calls and clone size were set by TCRdb, not the authors. This sample gives about 340,000 distinct CDR3 sequences in total; 3.5% to 4.5% of them show up just once. Jointly, the top ten make up 20% to 25% of the sample.

V is shortened by 0 bases, J by 2 bases, and the region joining them spans 5 bases. Looking up the germline V gene (reference sequence) yields CDR1 LNHDA and CDR2 SQIVND. From the cysteine up to the phenylalanine, the CDR3 has a length of 13 residues. The read is trimmed to its CDR3 DNA, 39 bases read in frame from base 1. What this sample's treatment or condition label stands for: live attenuated yellow fever vaccine strain. Two biological replicates of bulk PBMCs were collected at each blood-draw timepoint. A standard Ficoll-Paque protocol was used to isolate PBMCs from peripheral blood. TriZol was used to extract RNA from bulk PBMCs, from CD4 and CD8 fractions, and from dextramer-positive and dextramer-negative fractions. This clonotype was detected many times. It lacks a known antigen. Base qualities are not recorded, but no much larger clone differs from it by a single base.

The sequence is built from TRBV19 and TRBJ2-7, with no confident D gene call. The sample here was PBMCs, taken 5 days after the yellow fever booster vaccination. The clonotype originates from a man younger than 35 who received the YFV17D yellow fever vaccine. The CDR3 reads CASSIEGTYEQYF. In nucleotides, the sequence is TGTGCCAGTAGTATAGAGGGGACCTACGAGCAGTACTTC.